This TCR beta chain was identified in a study of identical twins. Overall study results and limits: Model-predicted out-of-frame TCR alpha sharing fell below observed values in monozygotic twins. Twins' excess sharing was less marked for out-of-frame beta sequences. Zero-insertion findings could be partly confounded by invariant cells (MAIT and iNKT cells). Within twin pairs, the out-of-frame alpha sequences they shared showed excess low generation probability.

This clonotype was detected ten times or more. What it binds is unknown. CDR1 is SQVTM, CDR2 ANQGSEA, per germline. V was pared by 6 bases and J by 4 bases, with 20 bases between. This CDR3 spans 15 amino acids. One entry per CDR3 protein, called by TCRdb with MiXCR from the 5' RACE reads. Of hundreds of thousands of distinct CDR3 sequences in the sample, roughly 6% were seen once. Sequencing input: naive T cells sorted from blood. V usage is TRBV29-1 and J usage is TRBJ2-3; possible D gene TRBD2, 7 bases. This sequence originates from a man younger than 35 in good health. CDR3 sequence reads: CSVVTSRGGPDTQYF. CDR3 DNA sequence: TGCAGCGTCGTGACTAGTAGGGGGGGACCAGATACGCAGTATTTT.